Listed below are T cell receptor beta chains from one sample, sequenced in a study of cytomegalovirus exposure and HLA in healthy donors. The table came from immunoSEQ multiplex PCR; TCRdb's copy has only in-frame clones and leaves some out. This repertoire shows about 130,000 clones, over 65% found once; its top ten account for 4.3%. What was sequenced was PBMCs. The receptors here all came from a man younger than 30 in good health and CMV-seropositive. The CDR3 runs from the conserved cysteine through the conserved F or W. D genes are given only for firm matches. Clone size is given for some rows only: seen once, a few or many times, or a class if the clone is expanded.

CDR3 protein: CASSVGTGYYEQYF; CDR3 DNA: TGTGCCAGCAGCGTAGGGACAGGGTACTACGAGCAGTACTTC; J gene: TRBJ2-7; V gene: TRBV9; clone size: -; D gene: TRBD1
CDR3 protein: CASSDVTGSGANVLTF; CDR3 DNA: TGTGCCAGCAGTGACGTGACAGGCTCTGGGGCCAACGTCCTGACTTTC; J gene: TRBJ2-6; V gene: TRBV6-4; clone size: few; D gene: -
CDR3 protein: CASSVYTGTGNTEQYF; CDR3 DNA: TGTGCCAGTAGTGTCTATACCGGGACAGGGAATACCGAGCAGTACTTC; J gene: TRBJ2-7; V gene: TRBV19; clone size: -; D gene: TRBD1
CDR3 protein: CASSRKRDSGPGYTF; CDR3 DNA: TGTGCCAGCAGTCGGAAGAGGGACAGCGGGCCGGGCTACACCTTC; J gene: TRBJ1-2; V gene: TRBV28; clone size: -; D gene: TRBD1
CDR3 protein: CASMGGRPFSNEKLFF; CDR3 DNA: TGTGCCAGCATGGGGGGACGGCCTTTTTCCAATGAAAAACTGTTTTTT; J gene: TRBJ1-4; V gene: TRBV7-9; clone size: -; D gene: -
CDR3 protein: CASSENSYYNEQFF; CDR3 DNA: TGTGCCAGCAGTGAAAACAGCTACTACAATGAGCAGTTCTTC; J gene: TRBJ2-1; V gene: TRBV2; clone size: -; D gene: -
CDR3 protein: CASGTSGIMPTDTQYF; CDR3 DNA: TGTGCCAGCGGGACTAGCGGGATCATGCCCACAGATACGCAGTATTTT; J gene: TRBJ2-3; V gene: TRBV7-2; clone size: -; D gene: TRBD2
CDR3 protein: CASSPRVAGGRVSYEQYF; CDR3 DNA: TGTGCCAGCAGCCCTCGGGTAGCGGGGGGGCGGGTCTCCTACGAGCAGTACTTC; J gene: TRBJ2-7; V gene: TRBV7-2; clone size: few; D gene: TRBD2
CDR3 protein: CATSRKRGGVSSYEQYF; CDR3 DNA: TGTGCCACCAGCCGTAAGAGGGGCGGGGTCAGCTCCTACGAGCAGTACTTC; J gene: TRBJ2-7; V gene: TRBV15; clone size: -; D gene: -
CDR3 protein: CATTGTGGTEAFF; CDR3 DNA: TGTGCCACCACGGGGACAGGGGGCACTGAAGCTTTCTTT; J gene: TRBJ1-1; V gene: TRBV10-3; clone size: once; D gene: TRBD1
CDR3 protein: CASYGTGASYGYTF; CDR3 DNA: TGTGCCAGCTATGGAACAGGGGCGAGCTATGGCTACACCTTC; J gene: TRBJ1-2; V gene: TRBV6-1; clone size: once; D gene: TRBD1
CDR3 protein: CASEPREFYGYTF; CDR3 DNA: TGTGCCAGTGAACCCAGGGAATTCTATGGCTACACCTTC; J gene: TRBJ1-2; V gene: TRBV19; clone size: -; D gene: -